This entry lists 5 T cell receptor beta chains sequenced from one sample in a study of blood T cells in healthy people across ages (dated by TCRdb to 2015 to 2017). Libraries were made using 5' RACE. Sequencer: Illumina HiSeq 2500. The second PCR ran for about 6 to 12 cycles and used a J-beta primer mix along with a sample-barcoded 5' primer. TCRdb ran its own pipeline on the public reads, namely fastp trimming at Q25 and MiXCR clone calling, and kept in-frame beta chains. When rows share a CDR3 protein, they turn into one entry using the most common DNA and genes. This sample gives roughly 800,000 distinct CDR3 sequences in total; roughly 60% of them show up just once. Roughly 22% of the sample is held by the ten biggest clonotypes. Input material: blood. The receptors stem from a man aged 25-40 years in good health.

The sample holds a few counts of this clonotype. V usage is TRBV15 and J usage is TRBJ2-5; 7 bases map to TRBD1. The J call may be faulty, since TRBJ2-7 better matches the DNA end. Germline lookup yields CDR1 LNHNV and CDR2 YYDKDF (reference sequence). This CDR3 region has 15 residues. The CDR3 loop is CATSRLPGQSYEQYF. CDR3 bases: TGTGCCACCAGCAGACTACCGGGACAGTCGTACGAGCAGTACTTC.

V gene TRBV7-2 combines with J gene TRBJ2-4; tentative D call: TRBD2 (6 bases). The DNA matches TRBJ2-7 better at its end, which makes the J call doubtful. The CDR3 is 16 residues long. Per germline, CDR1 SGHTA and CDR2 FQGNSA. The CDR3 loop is CASSLEGRGLPYEQYF. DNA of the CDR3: TGTGCCAGCAGCTTAGAAGGGCGGGGCCTCCCCTACGAGCAGTACTTC.

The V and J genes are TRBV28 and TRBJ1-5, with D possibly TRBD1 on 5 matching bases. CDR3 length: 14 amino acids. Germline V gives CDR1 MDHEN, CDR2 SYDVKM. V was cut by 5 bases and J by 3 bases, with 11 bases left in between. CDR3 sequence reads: CASSGQGFNQPQHF. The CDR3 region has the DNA TGTGCCAGCAGTGGGCAGGGATTCAATCAGCCCCAGCATTTT.

CDR3 DNA sequence: TGTGCCAGCAGTGAATACGGCGGGACTAGCGGACTGAGACCAACCTACGAGCAGTACTTC. This encodes CASSEYGGTSGLRPTYEQYF. The chain joins TRBV6-1 to TRBJ2-4, with 11 bases aligning to TRBD2. The closer fit of TRBJ2-7 to the DNA end suggests the J call may be wrong. This CDR3 has 20 residues. CDR1 and CDR2 (germline): MNHNS, SASEGT.

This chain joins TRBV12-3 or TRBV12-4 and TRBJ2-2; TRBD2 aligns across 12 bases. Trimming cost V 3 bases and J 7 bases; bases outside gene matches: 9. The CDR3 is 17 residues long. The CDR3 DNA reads TGTGCCAGCAGTTTTATCCTAGCGGGAGGGCCCGGCGGGGAGCTGTTTTTT. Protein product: CASSFILAGGPGGELFF.